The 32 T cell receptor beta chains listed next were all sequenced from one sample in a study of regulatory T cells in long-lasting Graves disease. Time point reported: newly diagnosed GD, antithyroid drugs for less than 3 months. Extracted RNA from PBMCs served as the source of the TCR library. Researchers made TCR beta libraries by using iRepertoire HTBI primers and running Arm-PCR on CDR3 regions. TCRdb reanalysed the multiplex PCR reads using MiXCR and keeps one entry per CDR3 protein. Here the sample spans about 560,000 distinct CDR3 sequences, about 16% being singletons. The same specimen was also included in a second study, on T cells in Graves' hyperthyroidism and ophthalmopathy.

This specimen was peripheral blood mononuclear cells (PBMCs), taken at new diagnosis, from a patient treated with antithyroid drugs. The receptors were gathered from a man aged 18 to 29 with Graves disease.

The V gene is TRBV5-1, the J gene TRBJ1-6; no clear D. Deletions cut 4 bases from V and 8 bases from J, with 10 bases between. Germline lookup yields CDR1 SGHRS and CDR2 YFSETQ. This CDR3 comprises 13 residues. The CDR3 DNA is TGCGCCAGCAGCCCGGACGGGGATTCACCCCTCCACTTT. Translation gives CASSPDGDSPLHF.

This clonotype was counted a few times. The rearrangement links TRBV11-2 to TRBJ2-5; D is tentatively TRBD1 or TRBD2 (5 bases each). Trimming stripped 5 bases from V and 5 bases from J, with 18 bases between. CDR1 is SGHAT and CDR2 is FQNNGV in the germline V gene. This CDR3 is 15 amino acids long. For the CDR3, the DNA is TGTGCCAGCAGCCGAGGGACCTCGGAAGGCGAGACCCAGTACTTC. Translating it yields CASSRGTSEGETQYF.

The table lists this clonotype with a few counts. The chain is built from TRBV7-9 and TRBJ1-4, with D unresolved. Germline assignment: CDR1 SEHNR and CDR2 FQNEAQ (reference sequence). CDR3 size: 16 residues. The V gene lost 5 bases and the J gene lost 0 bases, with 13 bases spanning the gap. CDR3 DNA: TGTGCCAGCAGCGTAAACGACGGTGCAACTAATGAAAAACTGTTTTTT. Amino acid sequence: CASSVNDGATNEKLFF.

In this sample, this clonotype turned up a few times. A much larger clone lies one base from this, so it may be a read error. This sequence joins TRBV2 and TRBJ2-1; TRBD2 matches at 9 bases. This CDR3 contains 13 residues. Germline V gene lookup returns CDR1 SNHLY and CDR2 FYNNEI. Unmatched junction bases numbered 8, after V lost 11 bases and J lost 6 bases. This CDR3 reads CACMVTSGNEQFF. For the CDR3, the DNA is TGTGCCTGCATGGTGACTAGCGGCAATGAGCAGTTCTTC.

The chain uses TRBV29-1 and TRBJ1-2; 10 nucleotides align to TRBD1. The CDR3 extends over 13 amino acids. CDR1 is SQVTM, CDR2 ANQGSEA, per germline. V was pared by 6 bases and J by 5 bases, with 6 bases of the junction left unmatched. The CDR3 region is CSVRDRGPYGYTF. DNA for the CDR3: TGCAGCGTGCGGGACAGGGGACCTTATGGCTACACCTTC. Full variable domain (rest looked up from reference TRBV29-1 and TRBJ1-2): SAVISQKPSRDICQRGTSLTIQCQVDSQVTMMFWYRQQPGQSLTLIATANQGSEATYESGFVIDKFPISRPNLTFSTLTVSNMSPEDSSIYLCSVRDRGPYGYTFGSGTRLTVV.

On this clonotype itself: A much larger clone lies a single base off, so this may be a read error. The CDR3, as DNA: TGTGCCAGCAGCTTAACGGGAGATAGCGAGCAGTACTTC. It yields the protein CASSLTGDSEQYF. The genes are TRBV7-9 and TRBJ2-7, with TRBD2 as a possible D gene (6 bases). The CDR3 sequence is 13 residues long. Germline assignment: CDR1 SEHNR and CDR2 FQNEAQ (reference sequence). The ends were cut back, 2 bases at V and 6 bases at J, with 11 bases in the middle.

The CDR3 coding sequence is TGTGCCAGCAGCCACGCTAGCGGCGAGCAGTACTTC. It yields the protein CASSHASGEQYF. The rearrangement uses TRBV7-6 and TRBJ2-7; 7 nucleotides align to TRBD2. Germline lookup yields CDR1 SGHVS and CDR2 FNYEAQ. The V and J ends lost 5 bases and 6 bases, in that order; junction bases with no gene match: 4. CDR3 size: 12 residues.

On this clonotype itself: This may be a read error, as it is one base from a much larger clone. CDR3 nucleotide sequence: TGTGCCCGGGGTGGGGGCGCGTACGAGCAGTACTTC. Protein: CARGGGAYEQYF. The V and J genes are TRBV30 and TRBJ2-7; the D gene is possibly TRBD1 (6 bases). Trimming left V 8 bases short and J 4 bases short, with 15 bases between. The CDR3 is 12 amino acids. The germline V gene has CDR1 GTSNPN and CDR2 SVGIG (reference sequence).

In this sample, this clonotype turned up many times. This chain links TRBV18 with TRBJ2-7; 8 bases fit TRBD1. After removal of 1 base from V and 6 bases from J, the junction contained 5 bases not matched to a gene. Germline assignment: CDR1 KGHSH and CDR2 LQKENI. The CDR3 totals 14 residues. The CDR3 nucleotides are TGTGCCAGCTCACCACTTCAGGGGGCGGGCGAGCAGTACTTC. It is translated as CASSPLQGAGEQYF.

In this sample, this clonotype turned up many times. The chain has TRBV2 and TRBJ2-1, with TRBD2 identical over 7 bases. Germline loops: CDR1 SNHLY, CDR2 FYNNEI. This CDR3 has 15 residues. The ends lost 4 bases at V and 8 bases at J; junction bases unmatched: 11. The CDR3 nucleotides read TGTGCCAGCAGTGCACAGCGGGGCAACAACGATGAGCAGTTCTTC. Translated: CASSAQRGNNDEQFF. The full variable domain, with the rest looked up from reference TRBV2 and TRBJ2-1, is EPEVTQTPSHQVTQMGQEVILRCVPISNHLYFYWYRQILGQKVEFLVSFYNNEISEKSEIFDDQFSVERPDGSNFTLKIRSTKLEDSAMYFCASSAQRGNNDEQFFGPGTRLTVL.

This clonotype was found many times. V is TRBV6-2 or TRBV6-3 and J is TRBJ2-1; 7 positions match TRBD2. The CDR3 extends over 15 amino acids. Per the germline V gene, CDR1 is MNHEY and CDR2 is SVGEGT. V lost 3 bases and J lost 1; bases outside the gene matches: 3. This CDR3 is CASSYTGGSYNEQFF. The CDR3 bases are TGTGCCAGCAGTTATACGGGAGGATCCTACAATGAGCAGTTCTTC.

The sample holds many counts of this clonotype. CDR3 nucleotide sequence: TGTGCCAGCAGCCCCCGGACAGTGCGTACCCAGTACTTC. It specifies CASSPRTVRTQYF. This chain connects TRBV7-8 to TRBJ2-5; possibly TRBD1 for D (6 bases). Trimming shortened V by 5 bases and J by 8 bases, and 15 bases separated the two germline ends. This CDR3 is built from 13 residues. CDR1 SGHVS and CDR2 FQNEAQ come from the germline V gene. The complete variable domain, with remaining parts taken from reference TRBV7-8 and TRBJ2-5, reads GAGVSQSPRYKVAKRGQDVALRCDPISGHVSLFWYQQALGQGPEFLTYFQNEAQLDKSGLPSDRFFAERPEGSVSTLKIQRTQQEDSAVYLCASSPRTVRTQYFGPGTRLLVL.

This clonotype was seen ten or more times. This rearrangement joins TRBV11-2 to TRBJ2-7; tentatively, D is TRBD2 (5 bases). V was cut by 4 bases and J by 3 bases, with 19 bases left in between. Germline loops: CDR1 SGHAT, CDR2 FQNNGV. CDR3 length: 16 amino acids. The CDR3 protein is CASSSIKRERLYEQYF. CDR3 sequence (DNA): TGTGCCAGCAGCTCTATTAAGAGGGAGCGACTCTACGAGCAGTACTTC.

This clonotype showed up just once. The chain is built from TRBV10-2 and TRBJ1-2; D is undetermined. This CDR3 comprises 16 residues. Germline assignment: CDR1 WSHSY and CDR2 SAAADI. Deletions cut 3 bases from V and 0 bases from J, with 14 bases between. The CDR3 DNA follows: TGCGCCAGCAGTGAAGGCGGTGCCTCCCCTAACTATGGCTACACCTTC. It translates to CASSEGGASPNYGYTF.

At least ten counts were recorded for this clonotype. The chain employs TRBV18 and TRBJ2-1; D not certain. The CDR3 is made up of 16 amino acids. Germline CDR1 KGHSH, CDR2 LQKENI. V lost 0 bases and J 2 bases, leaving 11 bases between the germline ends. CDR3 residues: CASSPPVGLTYNEQFF. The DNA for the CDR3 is TGTGCCAGCTCACCACCAGTCGGCCTCACCTACAATGAGCAGTTCTTC.

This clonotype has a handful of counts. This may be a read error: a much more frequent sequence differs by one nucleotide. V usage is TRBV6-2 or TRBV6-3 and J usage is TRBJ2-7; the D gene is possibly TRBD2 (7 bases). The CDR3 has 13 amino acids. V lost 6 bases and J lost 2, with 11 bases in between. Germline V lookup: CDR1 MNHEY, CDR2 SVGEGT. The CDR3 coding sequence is TGTGCCAGCAGCCGGGGGGCGCCCTACGAGCAGTACTTC. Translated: CASSRGAPYEQYF.

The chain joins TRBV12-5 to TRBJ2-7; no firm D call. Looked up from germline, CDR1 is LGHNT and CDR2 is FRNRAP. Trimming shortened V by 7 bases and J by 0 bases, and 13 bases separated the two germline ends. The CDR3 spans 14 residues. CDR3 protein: CASVPGSISYEQYF. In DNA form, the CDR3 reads TGTGCTAGTGTGCCGGGTTCGATCTCCTACGAGCAGTACTTC.

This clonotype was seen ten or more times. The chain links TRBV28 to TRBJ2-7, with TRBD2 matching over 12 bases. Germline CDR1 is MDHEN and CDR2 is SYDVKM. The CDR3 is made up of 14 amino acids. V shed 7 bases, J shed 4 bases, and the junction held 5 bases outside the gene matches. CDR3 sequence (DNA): TGTGCCAGCAATCTAGCGGGAGGGAGTTACGAGCAGTACTTC. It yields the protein CASNLAGGSYEQYF.

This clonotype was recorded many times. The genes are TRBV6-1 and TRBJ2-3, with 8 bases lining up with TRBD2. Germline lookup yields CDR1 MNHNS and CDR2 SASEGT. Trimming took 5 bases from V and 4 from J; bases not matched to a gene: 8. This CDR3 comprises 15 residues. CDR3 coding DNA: TGTGCCAGCAGTAATCAAGCGGGAGAAGCAGATACGCAGTATTTT. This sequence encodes CASSNQAGEADTQYF.

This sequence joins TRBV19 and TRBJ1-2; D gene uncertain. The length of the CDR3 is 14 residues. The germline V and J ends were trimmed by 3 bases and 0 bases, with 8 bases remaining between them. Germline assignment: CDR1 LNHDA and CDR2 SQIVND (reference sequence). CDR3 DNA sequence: TGTGCCAGTAGTATCAGTGACACTAACTATGGCTACACCTTC. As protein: CASSISDTNYGYTF.

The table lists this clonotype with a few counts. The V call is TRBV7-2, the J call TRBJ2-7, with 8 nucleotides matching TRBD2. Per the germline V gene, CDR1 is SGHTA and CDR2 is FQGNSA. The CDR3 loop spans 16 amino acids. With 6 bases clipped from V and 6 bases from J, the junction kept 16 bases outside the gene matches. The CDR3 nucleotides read TGTGCCAGCAGACCTACTCCGGGACTAGGTTCCCTCGAGCAGTACTTC. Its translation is CASRPTPGLGSLEQYF.

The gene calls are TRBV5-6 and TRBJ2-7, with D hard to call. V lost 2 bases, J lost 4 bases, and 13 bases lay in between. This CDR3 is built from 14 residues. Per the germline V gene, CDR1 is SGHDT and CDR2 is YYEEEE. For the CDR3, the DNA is TGTGCCAGCAGCTTCTTCGGAGAACCTTACGAGCAGTACTTC. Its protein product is CASSFFGEPYEQYF.

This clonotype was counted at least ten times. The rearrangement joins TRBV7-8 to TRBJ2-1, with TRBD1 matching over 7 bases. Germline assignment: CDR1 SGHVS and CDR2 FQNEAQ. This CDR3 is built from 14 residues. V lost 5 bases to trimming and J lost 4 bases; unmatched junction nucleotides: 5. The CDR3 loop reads CASSPGQVYNEQFF. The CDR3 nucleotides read TGTGCCAGCAGCCCAGGACAGGTTTACAATGAGCAGTTCTTC. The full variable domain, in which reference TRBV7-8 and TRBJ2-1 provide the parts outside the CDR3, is GAGVSQSPRYKVAKRGQDVALRCDPISGHVSLFWYQQALGQGPEFLTYFQNEAQLDKSGLPSDRFFAERPEGSVSTLKIQRTQQEDSAVYLCASSPGQVYNEQFFGPGTRLTVL.

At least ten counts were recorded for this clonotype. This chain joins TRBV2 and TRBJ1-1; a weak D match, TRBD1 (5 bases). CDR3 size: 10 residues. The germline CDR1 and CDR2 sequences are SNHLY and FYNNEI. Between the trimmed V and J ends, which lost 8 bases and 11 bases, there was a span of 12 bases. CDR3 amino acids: CASYEEGAFF. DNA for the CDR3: TGTGCCAGCTACGAGGAGGGGGCTTTCTTT.

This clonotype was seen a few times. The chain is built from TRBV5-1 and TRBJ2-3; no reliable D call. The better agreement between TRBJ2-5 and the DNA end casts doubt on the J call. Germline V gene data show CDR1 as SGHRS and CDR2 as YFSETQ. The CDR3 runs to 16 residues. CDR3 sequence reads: CASSLDGGASRETQYF. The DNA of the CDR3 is TGCGCCAGCAGCTTGGATGGCGGAGCCTCCAGGGAGACCCAGTACTTC.

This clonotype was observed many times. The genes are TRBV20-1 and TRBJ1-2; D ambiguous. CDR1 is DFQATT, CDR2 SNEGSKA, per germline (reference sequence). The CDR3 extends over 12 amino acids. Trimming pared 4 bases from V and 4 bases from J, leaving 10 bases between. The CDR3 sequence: CSATGNSYGYTF. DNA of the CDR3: TGCAGTGCTACAGGAAATTCCTATGGCTACACCTTC.

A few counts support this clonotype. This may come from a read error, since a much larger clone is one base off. This CDR3 reads CASSSRTHNEQYF. The CDR3 DNA reads as TGTGCCAGCAGCTCCAGGACTCATAACGAGCAGTACTTC. This sequence joins TRBV7-9 and TRBJ2-7; TRBD2 is a possible D gene (5 bases). Trimming removed 4 bases at V and 5 bases at J, with 12 bases between. The CDR3 runs to 13 residues. Germline CDR1 SEHNR, CDR2 FQNEAQ (reference sequence).

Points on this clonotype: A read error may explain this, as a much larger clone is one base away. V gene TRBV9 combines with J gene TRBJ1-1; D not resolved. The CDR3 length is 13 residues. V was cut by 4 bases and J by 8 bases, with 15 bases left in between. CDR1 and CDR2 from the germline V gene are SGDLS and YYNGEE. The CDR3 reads CASSRPLESEAFF. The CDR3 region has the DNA TGTGCCAGCAGCCGGCCGCTAGAGAGCGAAGCTTTCTTT.

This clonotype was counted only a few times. The CDR3 region is CAINTGGDNSPLHF. CDR3 DNA: TGTGCCATCAATACAGGGGGGGATAATTCACCCCTCCACTTT. The genes are TRBV10-3 and TRBJ1-6; 8 bases are a match to TRBD1. Germline V CDR1 and CDR2: ENHRY, SYGVKD. Trimming took 7 bases from V and 5 from J; bases not matched to a gene: 4. CDR3 length: 14 residues.

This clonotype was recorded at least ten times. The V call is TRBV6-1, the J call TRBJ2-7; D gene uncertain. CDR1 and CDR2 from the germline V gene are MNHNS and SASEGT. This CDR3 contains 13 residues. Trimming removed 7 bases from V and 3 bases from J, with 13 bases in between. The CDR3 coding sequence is TGTGCCAGCACTATGGATCCCTTCTACGAGCAGTACTTC. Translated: CASTMDPFYEQYF.

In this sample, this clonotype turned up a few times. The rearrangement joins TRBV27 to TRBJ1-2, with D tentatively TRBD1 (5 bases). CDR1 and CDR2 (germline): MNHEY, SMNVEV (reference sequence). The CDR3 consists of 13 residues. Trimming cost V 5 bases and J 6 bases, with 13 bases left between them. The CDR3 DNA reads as TGTGCCAGCAGTACTACCTCGGGGCATGGCTACACCTTC. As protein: CASSTTSGHGYTF.

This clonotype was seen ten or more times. The CDR3 coding sequence is TGTGCCAGCATCGGGTTAGGCACCGCGAGTTCCTACGAGCAGTACTTC. It translates to CASIGLGTASSYEQYF. This chain joins TRBV6-1 and TRBJ2-7; D gene ambiguous. The CDR3 spans 16 residues. V was shortened by 7 bases and J by 1 base, with 20 bases between the two germline ends. Germline loops: CDR1 MNHNS, CDR2 SASEGT.